These 31 T cell receptor beta chains were sequenced from one sample in a study of shared clonotypes between healthy human individuals. Using immunoSEQ multiplex PCR, the repertoire was profiled, and TCRdb retains in-frame clones only, with some absent. This sample yields about a million clones, of which over 75% are seen a single time; about 1.5% belongs to the top ten. Sequenced input: memory CD4+ T cells sorted from blood. The subset is: CD45RA-negative fraction. The receptors stem from a young man in good health.

This clone was found a few times. The V and J genes are TRBV10-2 and TRBJ1-4, with D perhaps TRBD1 (5 bases). This CDR3 has 14 amino acids. CDR1 and CDR2 from the germline V gene are WSHSY and SAAADI. V was pared by 8 bases and J by 5 bases, with 15 bases between. This CDR3 reads CASSRSGGNEKLFF. The DNA of the CDR3 is TGCGCCAGCTCTCGCAGTGGGGGGAATGAAAAACTGTTTTTT.

The J gene is TRBJ2-1, the V gene TRBV7-9, with no clear D. Trimming removed 3 bases at V and 6 bases at J, with 12 bases between. This CDR3 has 14 amino acids. Germline CDR1 reads SEHNR; CDR2 reads FQNEAQ (reference sequence). The CDR3: CASSFLERANEQFF. For the CDR3, the DNA is TGTGCCAGCAGCTTTTTGGAGCGAGCCAATGAGCAGTTCTTC.

In its sample, this clone was seen once. Other DNA sequences from this sample encode an identical CDR3 as well. The chain has TRBV5-1 and TRBJ1-3; D is uncertain. Germline-derived CDR1 and CDR2 are SGHRS and YFSETQ. CDR3 length: 12 amino acids. The V end lost 5 bases, the J end lost 2 bases, and 5 bases lay between the germline ends. CDR3 amino acids: CASRGAGNTIYF. In DNA, the CDR3 is TGCGCCAGCAGGGGCGCTGGAAACACCATATATTTT.

The chain recombines TRBV2 with TRBJ2-7; the match to TRBD2 covers 15 bases. The CDR3 contains 20 residues. V was pared by 6 bases and J by 2 bases, with 17 bases of the junction left unmatched. From germline, CDR1 is SNHLY and CDR2 FYNNEI. The CDR3 nucleotides are TGTGCCAGCAGCCTCCGTAGGACTAGCGGGAGGGCTCGGCTCCCCTACGAGCAGTACTTC. Its protein product is CASSLRRTSGRARLPYEQYF.

This clone was observed a few times. This chain joins TRBV4-1 and TRBJ2-7; D is unclear. The V and J ends lost 0 bases and 3 bases respectively, with 0 bases between them. CDR3 size: 11 residues. Germline V gene lookup returns CDR1 MGHRA and CDR2 YSYEKL. CDR3: CASSQDYEQYF. For the CDR3, the DNA is TGCGCCAGCAGCCAAGACTACGAGCAGTACTTC.

The J gene is TRBJ1-5, the V gene TRBV2; D not resolved. V was shortened by 3 bases and J by 8 bases, with 5 bases between the two germline ends. Germline-derived CDR1 and CDR2 are SNHLY and FYNNEI. There are 11 residues in the CDR3. The CDR3 nucleotides read TGTGCCAGCAGTGAGGATAAGCCCCAGCATTTT. It codes for CASSEDKPQHF.

J is TRBJ1-2 and V is TRBV9; 9 bases agree with TRBD1. Germline loops: CDR1 SGDLS, CDR2 YYNGEE. Losses at the gene ends were 0 bases for V and 7 bases for J; bases not matched to a gene: 4. There are 14 residues in the CDR3. This chain's CDR3 is CASSVGDRVTGYTF. DNA for the CDR3: TGTGCCAGCAGCGTAGGGGACAGGGTGACTGGCTACACCTTC. The whole variable domain, remainder taken from reference TRBV9 and TRBJ1-2, is DSGVTQTPKHLITATGQRVTLRCSPRSGDLSVYWYQQSLDQGLQFLIQYYNGEERAKGNILERFSAQQFPDLHSELNLSSLELGDSALYFCASSVGDRVTGYTFGSGTRLTVV.

In this sample, this clone turned up once. The V and J genes are TRBV2 and TRBJ2-3, with D unresolved. Trimming took off 6 bases at V and 2 bases at J, with 12 bases between the two ends. Per the germline V gene, CDR1 is SNHLY and CDR2 is FYNNEI. The length of the CDR3 is 14 residues. Here the CDR3 reads CASRRLGLTDTQYF. The CDR3, as DNA: TGTGCCAGCAGGCGGCTCGGTCTCACAGATACGCAGTATTTT.

The J gene is TRBJ1-2, the V gene TRBV2; no clear D. CDR1 and CDR2 from the germline V gene are SNHLY and FYNNEI. The CDR3 has 14 amino acids. V was cut by 2 bases and J by 6 bases, with 13 bases left in between. The CDR3 region is CASSERQSFHGYTF. CDR3 nucleotide sequence: TGTGCCAGCAGTGAAAGGCAGAGTTTTCATGGCTACACCTTC.

The rearrangement uses TRBV10-3 and TRBJ1-6; D is undetermined. Trimming removed 8 bases from V and 5 bases from J, with 13 bases in between. The CDR3 has 14 amino acids. Germline loops: CDR1 ENHRY, CDR2 SYGVKD. The CDR3 region has the DNA TGTGCCATCGGACTAGGATCGGATAATTCACCCCTCCACTTT. Its protein product is CAIGLGSDNSPLHF.

The chain is built from TRBV7-8 and TRBJ2-1; 12 nucleotides align to TRBD2. CDR1 is SGHVS and CDR2 is FQNEAQ in the germline V gene. The CDR3 is 15 residues long. The V gene end was trimmed by 4 bases and the J gene end by 4 bases; junction bases not matched to a gene: 2. Written as DNA, the CDR3 is TGTGCCAGCAGCTCTAGCGGGAGGGCATACAATGAGCAGTTCTTC. Translating gives CASSSSGRAYNEQFF.

This clone was observed a single time. The V call is TRBV2, the J call TRBJ2-7; D gene uncertain. The V and J ends lost 6 bases and 3 bases respectively, with 15 bases between them. This CDR3 has 14 amino acids. Germline-derived CDR1 and CDR2 are SNHLY and FYNNEI. The CDR3 loop reads CASRGRTAGYEQYF. As DNA, the CDR3 is TGTGCCAGCAGGGGTAGGACGGCTGGCTACGAGCAGTACTTC. Full variable domain (missing parts from reference TRBV2 and TRBJ2-7): EPEVTQTPSHQVTQMGQEVILRCVPISNHLYFYWYRQILGQKVEFLVSFYNNEISEKSEIFDDQFSVERPDGSNFTLKIRSTKLEDSAMYFCASRGRTAGYEQYFGPGTRLTVT.

The rearrangement links TRBV6-1 to TRBJ2-2, with 7 bases matching TRBD1. V shed 10 bases, J shed 5 bases, and the junction held 10 bases outside the gene matches. Germline CDR1 is MNHNS and CDR2 is SASEGT. The CDR3 totals 14 residues. The CDR3 reads CATTRTGLTGELFF. The CDR3 DNA reads TGTGCCACAACCAGGACAGGTCTTACCGGGGAGCTGTTTTTT.

This clone was detected only a few times. The same CDR3 can be traced to other DNA sequences in this sample. The chain couples TRBV7-2 to TRBJ1-1; 7 bases agree with TRBD1. The CDR3 sequence is 15 residues long. The V and J ends lost 5 bases and 0 bases, in that order; junction bases with no gene match: 6. Germline values: CDR1 SGHTA, CDR2 FQGNSA. This CDR3 reads CASSPRQGLNTEAFF. The CDR3 bases are TGTGCCAGCAGCCCCCGACAGGGCTTGAACACTGAAGCTTTCTTT.

Details on this clone: This sample includes further DNA sequences coding for the same CDR3. The chain combines TRBV5-1 with TRBJ2-7, with a tentative D call TRBD1 (5 bases). V gave up 2 bases and J gave up 1 base, with 10 bases separating them. CDR3 length: 14 amino acids. Germline V CDR1 and CDR2: SGHRS, YFSETQ. CDR3 nucleotide sequence: TGCGCCAGCAGCTTCACAGGACCTTCCTACGAGCAGTACTTC. Protein sequence: CASSFTGPSYEQYF.

The rearrangement uses TRBV5-1 and TRBJ2-6; the match to TRBD1 covers 8 bases. Germline assignment: CDR1 SGHRS and CDR2 YFSETQ. The CDR3 is 18 residues long. After removal of 1 base from V and 6 bases from J, the junction contained 12 bases not matched to a gene. The chain's CDR3 is CASSLMGQAFSLANVLTF. The CDR3 DNA is TGCGCCAGCAGCTTGATGGGACAGGCTTTCTCCTTGGCCAACGTCCTGACTTTC.

The rearrangement joins TRBV5-1 to TRBJ1-1, with unresolved D. Germline values: CDR1 SGHRS, CDR2 YFSETQ. The CDR3 extends over 13 amino acids. V was clipped by 2 bases and J by 1 base, with 6 bases between them. In DNA form, the CDR3 reads TGCGCCAGCAGCTTTTCGCCGAACACTGAAGCTTTCTTT. This encodes CASSFSPNTEAFF.

This clone was picked up a small number of times. This chain links TRBV13 with TRBJ1-1; possible D gene TRBD1, 6 bases. Germline lookup yields CDR1 PRHDT and CDR2 FYEKMQ (reference sequence). This CDR3 has 14 amino acids. Between the trimmed V and J ends, which lost 9 bases and 2 bases, there was a span of 16 bases. CDR3 coding DNA: TGTGCCAGTTGGCCAGGGGCGTTTAACACTGAAGCTTTCTTT. Residues: CASWPGAFNTEAFF.

This chain links TRBV19 with TRBJ1-1; possible D gene TRBD1, 6 bases. The CDR3 spans 15 residues. The germline V gene encodes CDR1 LNHDA and CDR2 SQIVND (reference sequence). Trimming left V 5 bases short and J 4 bases short, with 17 bases between. CDR3 DNA sequence: TGTGCCAGTAGTGCTACACAGGGTCGTAGCACTGAAGCTTTCTTT. As protein: CASSATQGRSTEAFF.

The genes are TRBV27 and TRBJ2-4; tentative D call: TRBD2 (6 bases). This CDR3 region has 14 residues. Germline assignment: CDR1 MNHEY and CDR2 SMNVEV (reference sequence). V was shortened by 4 bases and J by 9 bases, with 16 bases between the two germline ends. The CDR3 loop is CASSSRDWGTIQYF. The CDR3 region has the DNA TGTGCCAGCAGTTCCCGGGACTGGGGTACCATTCAGTACTTC.

The chain employs TRBV19 and TRBJ1-1, with D perhaps matching TRBD1 (6 bases). The V gene lost 6 bases and the J gene lost 0 bases, with 14 bases spanning the gap. The CDR3 contains 15 residues. Germline V gene lookup returns CDR1 LNHDA and CDR2 SQIVND (reference sequence). The CDR3 sequence: CASRPNRALNTEAFF. The DNA for the CDR3 is TGTGCCAGTAGACCTAACAGGGCGTTGAACACTGAAGCTTTCTTT.

The chain carries TRBV7-3 and TRBJ2-3, with D possibly being TRBD1 (6 bases). The CDR3 runs to 14 residues. V lost 5 bases, J lost 6 bases, and 15 bases lay in between. Germline V lookup: CDR1 SGHTA, CDR2 FQGTGA. The CDR3 DNA reads TGTGCCAGCAGCAATACAGGGCCCCGTGATACGCAGTATTTT. It translates to CASSNTGPRDTQYF.

This clone was counted once. The chain uses TRBV7-9 and TRBJ2-5; 8 bases agree with TRBD1. The length of the CDR3 is 14 residues. J was trimmed by 4 bases and V by 5 bases; bases with no gene match: 6. CDR1 is SEHNR, CDR2 FQNEAQ, per germline (reference sequence). The CDR3 spells CASSLLTGGETQYF. Written as DNA, the CDR3 is TGTGCCAGCAGCCTACTAACAGGGGGAGAGACCCAGTACTTC. Combining the CDR3 with reference TRBV7-9 and TRBJ2-5 gives the whole variable domain DTGVSQNPRHKITKRGQNVTFRCDPISEHNRLYWYRQTLGQGPEFLTYFQNEAQLEKSRLLSDRFSAERPKGSFSTLEIQRTEQGDSAMYLCASSLLTGGETQYFGPGTRLLVL.

There are a few counts of this clone. V usage is TRBV9 and J usage is TRBJ2-5; 8 bases line up with TRBD2. Germline V CDR1 and CDR2: SGDLS, YYNGEE. After removal of 6 bases from V and 3 bases from J, the junction contained 7 bases not matched to a gene. This CDR3 region has 14 residues. The CDR3 region has the DNA TGTGCCAGCAATCGGGGGGGTATCGAAGAGACCCAGTACTTC. Translation gives CASNRGGIEETQYF.

Turning to this clone: Compared with germline, one end of the junction differs, possibly owing to a read error. The gene calls are TRBV6-5 and TRBJ1-1; TRBD1 matches at 7 bases. The CDR3 length is 15 residues. Germline loops: CDR1 MNHEY, CDR2 SVGAGI. CDR3 coding DNA: TGTGCCAGCAGTTACGAAGGCAGGGGGGACACTGAAGCCTTCTTT. This gives the protein CASSYEGRGDTEAFF.

On this clone itself: A much larger clonotype is one base distant, so this may be a read error. The genes are TRBV30 and TRBJ1-1; D is unclear. Germline values: CDR1 GTSNPN, CDR2 SVGIG (reference sequence). This CDR3 is 10 amino acids long. Here the CDR3 reads CAGSYTEAFF. CDR3 coding DNA: TGTGCCGGGAGTTACACTGAAGCTTTCTTT.

V gene TRBV19 combines with J gene TRBJ1-2; D remains unclear. Trimming stripped 3 bases from V and 5 bases from J, with 13 bases between. The CDR3 has 14 residues. Germline V gene data show CDR1 as LNHDA and CDR2 as SQIVND (reference sequence). CDR3 region: CASSMAQTPYGYTF. CDR3 sequence (DNA): TGTGCCAGTAGTATGGCGCAGACTCCTTATGGCTACACCTTC.

The rearrangement uses TRBV19 and TRBJ2-7; tentative D call: TRBD2 (6 bases). Germline CDR1 LNHDA, CDR2 SQIVND (reference sequence). Trimming cost V 8 bases and J 9 bases, with 20 bases left between them. This CDR3 has 13 amino acids. CDR3 coding DNA: TGTGCCAGTTCCCCCTCCGGGGGAAGGTCGCAGTACTTC. Its translation is CASSPSGGRSQYF.

The genes are TRBV5-1 and TRBJ2-5; 8 bases fit TRBD2. CDR1 and CDR2 from the germline V gene are SGHRS and YFSETQ. With 1 base clipped from V and 4 bases from J, the junction kept 6 bases outside the gene matches. The CDR3 runs to 15 residues. CDR3 sequence: CASSLTGGPAETQYF. The CDR3 DNA sequence: TGCGCCAGCAGCTTGACGGGGGGGCCCGCAGAGACCCAGTACTTC.

The genes are TRBV4-3 and TRBJ2-2; D remains ambiguous. The V gene lost 1 base and the J gene lost 2 bases, with 5 bases spanning the gap. The CDR3 covers 14 residues. Germline V gene lookup returns CDR1 LGHNA and CDR2 YSLEER. As DNA, the CDR3 is TGCGCCAGCAGCCAAGGGATTAACACCGGGGAGCTGTTTTTT. Translation: CASSQGINTGELFF.

The chain is built from TRBV6-5 and TRBJ1-4; the match to TRBD1 covers 7 bases. Per the germline V gene, CDR1 is MNHEY and CDR2 is SVGAGI. The CDR3 has 15 amino acids. V lost 6 bases to trimming and J lost 0 bases; unmatched junction nucleotides: 4. The CDR3 reads CASRITGATNEKLFF. CDR3 nucleotide sequence: TGTGCCAGCAGGATTACAGGGGCAACTAATGAAAAACTGTTTTTT.